This is a list of T cell receptor beta chains from one sample in a study of control samples from healthy donors and cancer patients. Assay: immunoSEQ multiplex PCR; the TCRdb copy retains only in-frame clones and omits some. The sample lists roughly 120,000 clones; roughly 89% were seen once. Sequenced sample: blood. The receptor source for this set is a man younger than 40 in good health. Each CDR3 is given with its conserved first and last residue. A D gene is named only where the DNA matches it firmly. The size of a clone is reported for some rows only, either as once, few or many, or as a class for expanded clones.

v_call,d_call,clone_size,j_call,cdr3_nt,cdr3_aa
TRBV9,NA,NA,TRBJ2-7,TGTGCCAGCAGCGTAGTATCGGGCCGGAGCTCCTACGAGCAGTACTTC,CASSVVSGRSSYEQYF
TRBV10-2,NA,NA,TRBJ2-5,TGCGCCAGCAGCGGACAGTTCCTGGAGACCCAGTACTTC,CASSGQFLETQYF
TRBV29-1,TRBD2,NA,TRBJ2-5,TGCAGCGTTGGGACTAGCGGGGGTATAGAGACCCAGTACTTC,CSVGTSGGIETQYF
TRBV18,NA,NA,TRBJ1-1,TGTGCCAGCTCCTGGACAGATACCAACACTGAAGCTTTCTTT,CASSWTDTNTEAFF
TRBV2,NA,once,TRBJ1-1,TGTGCCAGCAGTGAAGCGGGGGCTATCACTGAAGCTTTCTTT,CASSEAGAITEAFF
TRBV28,NA,NA,TRBJ1-3,TGTGCCAGCAGTCCCACCAGGGCCGGAAACACCATATATTTT,CASSPTRAGNTIYF
TRBV11-3,NA,NA,TRBJ1-1,TGTGCCAGCGCTCAGGGTTTAACTGAAGCTTTCTTT,CASAQGLTEAFF
TRBV3-1/TRBV3-2,NA,NA,TRBJ2-2,TGTGCCAGCAGCAACCCGGGGCAGGGGACCGGGGAGCTGTTTTTT,CASSNPGQGTGELFF
TRBV18,NA,NA,TRBJ2-5,TGTGCCAGCTCCCTGAGATTCCAAGAGACCCAGTACTTC,CASSLRFQETQYF
TRBV7-8,NA,NA,TRBJ1-2,TGTGCCAGCACCCCGGGGGGGACACGTTTCTACACCTTC,CASTPGGTRFYTF
TRBV3-1/TRBV3-2,NA,NA,TRBJ2-1,TGTGCCGCGGGGAGGAACGTGGGTGAGCAGTTCTTC,CAAGRNVGEQFF
TRBV24-1,NA,NA,TRBJ2-5,TGTGCCACCAGCACAGGGAGGGAGACCCAGTACTTC,CATSTGRETQYF
TRBV28,TRBD1,NA,TRBJ1-1,TGTGCCAGCAGCCCAACTCCAGGGGGTAGAACTGAAGCTTTCTTT,CASSPTPGGRTEAFF
TRBV18,NA,NA,TRBJ2-3,TGTGCCAGCTCACCACCGACGGGATCAGATACGCAGTATTTT,CASSPPTGSDTQYF
TRBV3-1/TRBV3-2,TRBD2,NA,TRBJ2-1,TGTGCCAGCAGCCAGTCCCCCGCGGGGGGGCCGGATGAGCAGTTCTTC,CASSQSPAGGPDEQFF
TRBV27,NA,NA,TRBJ1-2,TGTGCCAGCAGTTCCAGGGGTGGCTACACCTTC,CASSSRGGYTF
TRBV3-1/TRBV3-2,TRBD2,few,TRBJ2-5,TGTGCCAGCAGCCAAGCTAGCGGGTTTTACCAAGAGACCCAGTACTTC,CASSQASGFYQETQYF
TRBV6-5,TRBD1,NA,TRBJ2-3,TGTGCCAGCACGTCGTGGGGGACAGCTACAGATACGCAGTATTTT,CASTSWGTATDTQYF
TRBV30,TRBD1,NA,TRBJ1-2,TGTGCCTGGAGGTTGGATGGGACAGGGGGTCACTATGGCTACACCTTC,CAWRLDGTGGHYGYTF
TRBV9,NA,NA,TRBJ1-1,TGTGCCAGCAGCGTAGTCCCCCCTGAACCTGAAGCTTTCTTT,CASSVVPPEPEAFF
TRBV5-1,NA,once,TRBJ2-1,TGCGCCAGCAGTTTCGACGGGGGCACCTACAATGAGCAGTTCTTC,CASSFDGGTYNEQFF
TRBV10-1,NA,NA,TRBJ1-5,TGCGCCAGCAGTGAGGGGGTTGGTAGCAATCAGCCCCAGCATTTT,CASSEGVGSNQPQHF
TRBV5-1,NA,NA,TRBJ2-3,TGCGCCAGCAGCTTGGGGGCGGCCCCAACAGATACGCAGTATTTT,CASSLGAAPTDTQYF
TRBV6-5,NA,few,TRBJ2-7,TGTGCCAGCAGTTACTCCGGAGGGGGTAAGAACGAGCAGTACTTC,CASSYSGGGKNEQYF
TRBV18,TRBD1,NA,TRBJ1-2,TGTGCCAGCTCACTCGGGGCTGACAGGGCCCAGACCTTC,CASSLGADRAQTF
TRBV7-2,NA,NA,TRBJ2-1,TGTGCCAGCAGCTTCTTGGGCAATGGGGTCCATGAGCAGTTCTTC,CASSFLGNGVHEQFF
TRBV7-2,NA,NA,TRBJ1-1,TGTGCCAGCAGCTTACAGGGGAGCACTGAAGCTTTCTTT,CASSLQGSTEAFF
TRBV9,TRBD1,NA,TRBJ1-2,TGTGCCAGCAGCGTAGGTTCGGGACAGGGGAGCGAGGGGTATGGCTACACCTTC,CASSVGSGQGSEGYGYTF
TRBV3-1/TRBV3-2,NA,NA,TRBJ2-7,TGTGCCAGCAGCCAAGATCCCCTGAGCTCCTACGAGCAGTACTTC,CASSQDPLSSYEQYF
TRBV2,TRBD1,NA,TRBJ1-6,TGTGCCAGCAAACAGGGGACTTCATATAATTCACCCCTCCACTTT,CASKQGTSYNSPLHF
TRBV6-1,NA,NA,TRBJ1-4,TGTGCCAGCAGTGAAGTGGGGCCTGCAACTAATGAAAAACTGTTTTTT,CASSEVGPATNEKLFF
TRBV18,TRBD1,NA,TRBJ1-2,TGTGCCAGCTCACCACAGGACAGGGGGCCAATCAATGGCTACACCTTC,CASSPQDRGPINGYTF
TRBV6-4,TRBD2,NA,TRBJ2-3,TGTGCCAGCAGTGAAGGGGTAGCGGGGGGCGCAGATACGCAGTATTTT,CASSEGVAGGADTQYF
TRBV7-9,TRBD1,NA,TRBJ1-6,TGTGCCACCCAGGGGGGAAATTCACCCCTCCACTTT,CATQGGNSPLHF
TRBV9,TRBD2,NA,TRBJ2-3,TGTGCCAGCAGCGTTAGAGCGGGGGGAGATACGCAGTATTTT,CASSVRAGGDTQYF
TRBV30,NA,NA,TRBJ1-4,TGTGCCTGGAGTCCCCTGGCAGGCTTAAATGAAAAACTGTTTTTT,CAWSPLAGLNEKLFF
TRBV5-1,NA,NA,TRBJ2-1,TGCGCCAGCAGCTCTTACACGGCTGAGCAGTTCTTC,CASSSYTAEQFF
TRBV7-9,NA,NA,TRBJ2-5,TGTGCCAGCAGCCCAGGGCCCAGCGGAGGGGAGACCCAGTACTTC,CASSPGPSGGETQYF
TRBV11-3,NA,NA,TRBJ2-1,TGTGCCAGCAGCACAGACGGGGGCCGCTCCTACAATGAGCAGTTCTTC,CASSTDGGRSYNEQFF
TRBV2,NA,NA,TRBJ1-2,TGTGCCAGCAGTAGGACAGAGAACTATGGCTACACCTTC,CASSRTENYGYTF
TRBV14,NA,NA,TRBJ2-3,TGTGCCAGCAGCCAAGATGGCGGGGCCCCCTTTGATACGCAGTATTTT,CASSQDGGAPFDTQYF
TRBV5-5,NA,NA,TRBJ1-3,TGTGCCAGCAGCTTGTCACAGGCTACCTCTGGAAACACCATATATTTT,CASSLSQATSGNTIYF
TRBV5-1,NA,NA,TRBJ2-3,TGCGCCAGCAGAAGTCAGGGATGGGACACAGATACGCAGTATTTT,CASRSQGWDTDTQYF
TRBV3-1/TRBV3-2,TRBD1,few,TRBJ1-6,TGTGCCAGCAGCCAAACAGGGGCGAATTCACCCCTCCACTTT,CASSQTGANSPLHF
TRBV7-3,NA,NA,TRBJ1-1,TGTGCCAGCAGCTTCCAAGGGGGGACTGAAGCTTTCTTT,CASSFQGGTEAFF
TRBV2,NA,NA,TRBJ1-1,TGTGCCAGCAGTGGGAAAAGGACCAACACTGAAGCTTTCTTT,CASSGKRTNTEAFF
TRBV30,NA,NA,TRBJ2-2,TGTGCCTGGAGTAGGTCTCCCGGGGAGCTGTTTTTT,CAWSRSPGELFF
TRBV5-8,TRBD1,NA,TRBJ2-5,TGTGCCAGCATCTTGAGGGGTAGGGGACAGGGGTTGGAGACCCAGTACTTC,CASILRGRGQGLETQYF
TRBV2,TRBD1,NA,TRBJ1-4,TGTGCCAGCACCGTGACAGGGCCTGCAACTAATGAAAAACTGTTTTTT,CASTVTGPATNEKLFF
TRBV5-6,NA,NA,TRBJ2-3,TGTGCCAGCAGCTTGGGGACAGTGGTAGATACGCAGTATTTT,CASSLGTVVDTQYF
TRBV27,TRBD1,NA,TRBJ2-7,TGTGCCAGCAGAATGACAGGGGTCTACGAGCAGTACTTC,CASRMTGVYEQYF
TRBV10-2,NA,NA,TRBJ2-7,TGCGCCAGCAGGGCCTCCTACGAGCAGTACTTC,CASRASYEQYF
TRBV29-1,NA,NA,TRBJ1-5,TGCAGCGTTGGGGCGCGGGATCAGCCCCAGCATTTT,CSVGARDQPQHF